Below, one T cell receptor beta chain is given with its context. The antigen remains unidentified. This sample stems from a study of cytomegalovirus exposure and HLA in healthy donors. Trimming left V 9 bases short and J 1 base short, with 14 bases between. This CDR3 has 14 amino acids. Germline V gene data show CDR1 as SGHRS and CDR2 as YFSETQ. Notes on the study in general: A later analysis linked a missense variant in DCLRE1C to the trimming of TCR beta V and J genes. Most of the TCR beta V segments (in an earlier analysis) were productive either about 87% or about 30% of the time. An analysis was carried out at a later point. It showed that HLA-associated TCR beta chains were more clonally expanded than equally common non-associated chains.

Use of 60 Vbeta and 13 Jbeta primers characterized the PCR. Assay: immunoSEQ multiplex PCR; the TCRdb copy retains only in-frame clones and omits some. Seen here are roughly 120,000 clones, over 65% observed once, and the top ten hold roughly 2%. The receptor's source is a man aged 45-65 years in good health and CMV-seronegative. The V and J genes are TRBV5-1 and TRBJ1-5; D unresolved. The sequencing sample was made of PBMCs. For the CDR3, the DNA is TGCGCCACCGCCCCGGTTTTAAGCAATCAGCCCCAGCATTTT. Translated, it gives CATAPVLSNQPQHF.